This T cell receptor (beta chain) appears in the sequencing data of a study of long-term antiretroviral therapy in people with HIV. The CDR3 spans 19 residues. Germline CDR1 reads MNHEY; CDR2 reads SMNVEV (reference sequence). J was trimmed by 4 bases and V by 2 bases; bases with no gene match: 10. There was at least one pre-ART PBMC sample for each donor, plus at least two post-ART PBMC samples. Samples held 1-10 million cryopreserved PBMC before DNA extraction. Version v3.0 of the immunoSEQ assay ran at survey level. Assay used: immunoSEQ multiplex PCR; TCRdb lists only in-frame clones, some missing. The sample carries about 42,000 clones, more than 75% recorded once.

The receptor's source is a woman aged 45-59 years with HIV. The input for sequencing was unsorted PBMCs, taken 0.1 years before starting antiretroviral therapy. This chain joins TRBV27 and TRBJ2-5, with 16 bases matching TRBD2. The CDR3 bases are TGTGCCAGCAGTTTACGGGGGACTAGCGGGGGGGCCGTGGGAGAGACCCAGTACTTC. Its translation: CASSLRGTSGGAVGETQYF.